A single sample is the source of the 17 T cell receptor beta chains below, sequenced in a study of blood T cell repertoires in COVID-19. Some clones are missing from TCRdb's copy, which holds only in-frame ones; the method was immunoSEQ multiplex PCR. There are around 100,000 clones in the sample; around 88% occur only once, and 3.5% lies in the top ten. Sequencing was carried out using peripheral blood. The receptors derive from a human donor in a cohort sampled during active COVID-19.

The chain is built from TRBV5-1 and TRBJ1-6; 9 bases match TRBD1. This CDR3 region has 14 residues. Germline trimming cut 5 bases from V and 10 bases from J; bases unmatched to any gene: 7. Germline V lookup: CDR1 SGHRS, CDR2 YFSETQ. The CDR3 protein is CASSSQGAQSPLHF. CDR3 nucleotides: TGCGCCAGCAGTTCACAGGGGGCTCAGTCACCCCTCCACTTT. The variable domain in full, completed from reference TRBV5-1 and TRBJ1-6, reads KAGVTQTPRYLIKTRGQQVTLSCSPISGHRSVSWYQQTPGQGLQFLFEYFSETQRNKGNFPGRFSGRQFSNSRSEMNVSTLELGDSALYLCASSSQGAQSPLHFGNGTRLTVT.

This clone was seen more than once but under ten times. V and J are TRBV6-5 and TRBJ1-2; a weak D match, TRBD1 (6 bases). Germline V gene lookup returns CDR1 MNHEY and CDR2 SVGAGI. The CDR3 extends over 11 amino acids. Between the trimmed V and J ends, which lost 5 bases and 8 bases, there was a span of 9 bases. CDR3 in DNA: TGTGCCAGCAGTACAGGGTCCGGCTACACCTTC. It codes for CASSTGSGYTF.

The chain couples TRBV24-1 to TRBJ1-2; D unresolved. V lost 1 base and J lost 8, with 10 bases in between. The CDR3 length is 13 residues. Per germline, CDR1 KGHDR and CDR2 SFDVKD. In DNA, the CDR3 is TGTGCCACCAGTGATTTTCGAAGGAGGGGCTACACCTTC. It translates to CATSDFRRRGYTF.

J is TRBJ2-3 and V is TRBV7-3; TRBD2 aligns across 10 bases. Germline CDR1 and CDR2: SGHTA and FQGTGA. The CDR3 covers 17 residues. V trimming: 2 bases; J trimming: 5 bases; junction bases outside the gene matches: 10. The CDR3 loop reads CASSLRTSGTRVDTQYF. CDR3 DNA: TGTGCCAGCAGCTTACGGACTAGCGGTACCCGCGTAGATACGCAGTATTTT.

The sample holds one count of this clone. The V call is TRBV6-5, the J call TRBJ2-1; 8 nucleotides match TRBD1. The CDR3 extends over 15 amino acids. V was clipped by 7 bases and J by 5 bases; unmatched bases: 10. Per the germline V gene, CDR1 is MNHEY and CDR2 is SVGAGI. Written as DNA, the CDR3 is TGTGCCAGCAAACCCGACAGGGGCCCGAACAATGAGCAGTTCTTC. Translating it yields CASKPDRGPNNEQFF.

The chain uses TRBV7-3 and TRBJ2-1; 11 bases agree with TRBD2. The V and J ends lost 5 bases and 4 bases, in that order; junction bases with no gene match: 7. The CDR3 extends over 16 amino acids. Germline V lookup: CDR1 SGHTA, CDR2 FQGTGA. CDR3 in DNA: TGTGCCAGCAGCCCGCTAGCGGGGGGTATATACAATGAGCAGTTCTTC. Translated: CASSPLAGGIYNEQFF.

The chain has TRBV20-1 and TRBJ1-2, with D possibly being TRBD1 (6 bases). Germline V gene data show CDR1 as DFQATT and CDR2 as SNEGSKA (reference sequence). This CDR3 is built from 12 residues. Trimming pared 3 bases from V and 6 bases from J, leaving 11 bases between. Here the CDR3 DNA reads TGCAGTGCTAGTGGGACAAGCCATGGCTACACCTTC. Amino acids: CSASGTSHGYTF.

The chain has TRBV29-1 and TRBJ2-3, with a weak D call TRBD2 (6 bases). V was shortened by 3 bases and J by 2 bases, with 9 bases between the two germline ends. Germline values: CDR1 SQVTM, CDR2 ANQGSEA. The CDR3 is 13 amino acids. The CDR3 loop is CSVEWGLTDTQYF. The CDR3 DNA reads TGCAGCGTTGAGTGGGGACTCACAGATACGCAGTATTTT.

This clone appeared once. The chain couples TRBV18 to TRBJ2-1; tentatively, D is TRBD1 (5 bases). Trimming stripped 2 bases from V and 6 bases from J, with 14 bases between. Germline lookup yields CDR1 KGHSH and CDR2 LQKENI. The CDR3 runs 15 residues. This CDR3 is CASSPAGHPGNEQFF. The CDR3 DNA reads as TGTGCCAGCTCACCAGCAGGACATCCAGGCAATGAGCAGTTCTTC. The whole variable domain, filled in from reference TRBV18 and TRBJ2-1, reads NAGVMQNPRHLVRRRGQEARLRCSPMKGHSHVYWYRQLPEEGLKFMVYLQKENIIDESGMPKERFSAEFPKEGPSILRIQQVVRGDSAAYFCASSPAGHPGNEQFFGPGTRLTVL.

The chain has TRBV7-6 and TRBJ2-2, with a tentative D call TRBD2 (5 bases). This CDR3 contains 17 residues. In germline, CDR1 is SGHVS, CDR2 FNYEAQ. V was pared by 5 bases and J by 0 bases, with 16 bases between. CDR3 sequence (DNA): TGTGCCAGCAGCCCCCGCCGGGCGGGCGCGAACACCGGGGAGCTGTTTTTT. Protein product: CASSPRRAGANTGELFF.

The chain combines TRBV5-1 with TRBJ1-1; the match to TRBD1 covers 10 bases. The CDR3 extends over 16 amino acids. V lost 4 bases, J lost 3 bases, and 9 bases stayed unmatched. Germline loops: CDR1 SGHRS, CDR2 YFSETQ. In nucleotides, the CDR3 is TGCGCCAGCAGCAGACGACAGGGGGCGCCGGACACTGAAGCTTTCTTT. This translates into CASSRRQGAPDTEAFF.

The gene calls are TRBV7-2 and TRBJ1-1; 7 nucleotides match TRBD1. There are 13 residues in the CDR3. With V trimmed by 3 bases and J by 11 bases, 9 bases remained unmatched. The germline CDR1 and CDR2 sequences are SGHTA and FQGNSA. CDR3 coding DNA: TGTGCCAGCAGCTTCGCAGGGGGTGGGGCCGCTTTCTTT. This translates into CASSFAGGGAAFF.

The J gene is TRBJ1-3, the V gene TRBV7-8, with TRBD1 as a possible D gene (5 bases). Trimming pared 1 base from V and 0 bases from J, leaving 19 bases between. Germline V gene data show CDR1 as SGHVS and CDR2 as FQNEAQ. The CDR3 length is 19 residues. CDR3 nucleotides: TGTGCCAGCAGCTTAGATGGGGGGTATCGTTGGGGCTCTGGAAACACCATATATTTT. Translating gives CASSLDGGYRWGSGNTIYF.

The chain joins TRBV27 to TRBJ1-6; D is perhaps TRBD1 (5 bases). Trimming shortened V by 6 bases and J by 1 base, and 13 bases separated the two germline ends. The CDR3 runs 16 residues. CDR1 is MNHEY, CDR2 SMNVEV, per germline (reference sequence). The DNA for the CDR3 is TGTGCCAGCAGGCCCTCAGGGAGGTCCTATAATTCACCCCTCCACTTT. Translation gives CASRPSGRSYNSPLHF.

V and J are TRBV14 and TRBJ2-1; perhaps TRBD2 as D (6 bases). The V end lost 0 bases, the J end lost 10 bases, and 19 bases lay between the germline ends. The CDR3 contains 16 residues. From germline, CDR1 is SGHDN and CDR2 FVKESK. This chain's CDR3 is CASSQDGGAIFREQFF. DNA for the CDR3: TGTGCCAGCAGCCAAGATGGCGGGGCCATCTTCAGGGAGCAGTTCTTC. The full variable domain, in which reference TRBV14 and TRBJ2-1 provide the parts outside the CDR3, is EAGVTQFPSHSVIEKGQTVTLRCDPISGHDNLYWYRRVMGKEIKFLLHFVKESKQDESGMPNNRFLAERTGGTYSTLKVQPAELEDSGVYFCASSQDGGAIFREQFFGPGTRLTVL.

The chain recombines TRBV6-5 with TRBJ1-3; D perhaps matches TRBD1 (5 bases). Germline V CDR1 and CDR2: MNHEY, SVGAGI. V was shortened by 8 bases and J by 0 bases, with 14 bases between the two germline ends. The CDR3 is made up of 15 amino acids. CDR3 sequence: CASGRDGRSGNTIYF. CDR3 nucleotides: TGTGCCAGCGGGCGGGACGGCCGCTCTGGAAACACCATATATTTT.

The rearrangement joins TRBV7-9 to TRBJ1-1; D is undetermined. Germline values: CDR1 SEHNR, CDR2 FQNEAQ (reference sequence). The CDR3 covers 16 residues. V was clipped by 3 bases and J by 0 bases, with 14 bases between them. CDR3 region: CASSFTYSIVNTEAFF. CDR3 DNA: TGTGCCAGCAGCTTCACTTATAGTATCGTGAACACTGAAGCTTTCTTT.